This T cell receptor (beta chain) was sequenced for a study of post-analysis software for immune sequencing data. Remarks on this clonotype: Its antigen is undetermined.

Germline V gene lookup returns CDR1 DFQATT and CDR2 SNEGSKA (reference sequence). The CDR3 is 14 amino acids. Study-level findings and limits: TRBV5-6, TRBV5-1 and TRBV20-1 belonged to a set of roughly 5 TRBV segments that were more frequent in patients than controls.

Every TCR beta cDNA library bore unique molecular identifiers. TCRdb itself ran the PCR reads through MiXCR, one entry per CDR3 protein. Of roughly 400,000 distinct CDR3 sequences listed, 30% to 40% were seen once; the top ten hold approximately 7.7%. The sequenced sample was blood. This sequence was found in a girl aged 2 to 9 with multiple sclerosis. The chain is built from TRBV20-1 and TRBJ2-4; 7 bases agree with TRBD1. The J call is in doubt because the DNA end fits TRBJ2-7 better. CDR3 DNA: TGCAGTGCTAGACCCCGGGACAGCACCTACGAGCAGTACTTC. It yields the protein CSARPRDSTYEQYF.